The source of this T cell receptor (beta chain) is a study of blood T cell repertoires in COVID-19. Study context: The United States, Italy and Spain were the sources of the acute and convalescent COVID-19 samples.

Germline CDR1 is SNHLY and CDR2 is FYNNEI. The CDR3 loop spans 14 amino acids. Germline trimming cut 2 bases from V and 2 bases from J; bases unmatched to any gene: 2. Methods used by the authors: The authors estimated nucleated cell counts from reference gene primer amplification. Assay: immunoSEQ multiplex PCR; the TCRdb copy retains only in-frame clones and omits some. V and J calls and clone size are those listed in that table; D and trimming were worked out from the DNA. The sample lists just under 350,000 clones; around nine tenths were seen once. Sample: peripheral blood. The receptor's source is a woman aged 65 to 85 with COVID-19, enrolled during active disease. V is TRBV2 and J is TRBJ1-2; 7 positions agree with TRBD1. The CDR3 sequence: CASSETGANYGYTF. In DNA form, the CDR3 reads TGTGCCAGCAGTGAAACAGGGGCGAACTATGGCTACACCTTC.